One sample yielded the 21 T cell receptor beta chains listed below, sequenced in a study of T cell responses to AZD1222 COVID-19 vaccine. This table comes from immunoSEQ multiplex PCR, and its TCRdb copy is limited to in-frame clones, with some not included. The sample lists about 110,000 clones, over 75% seen once, with roughly 13% in the top ten. Source: peripheral blood, taken on day 0 of MenACWY control vaccination. These receptors originate from an adult in good health.

V gene TRBV6-5 combines with J gene TRBJ2-7, with a tentative D call TRBD1 (6 bases). This CDR3 is 12 amino acids long. Between the trimmed V and J ends, which lost 6 bases and 3 bases, there was a span of 9 bases. The germline gives CDR1 MNHEY, CDR2 SVGAGI. The CDR3 spells CASSDRHYEQYF. The CDR3 DNA sequence: TGTGCCAGCAGCGACAGGCACTACGAGCAGTACTTC.

The genes are TRBV18 and TRBJ2-5; D is uncertain. The CDR3 contains 14 residues. V was cut by 2 bases and J by 5 bases, with 12 bases left in between. Germline loops: CDR1 KGHSH, CDR2 LQKENI. CDR3: CASSPAEFAETQYF. As DNA, the CDR3 is TGTGCCAGCTCACCAGCGGAATTCGCGGAGACCCAGTACTTC.

V usage is TRBV5-1 and J usage is TRBJ1-6; weak D call: TRBD1 (5 bases). Germline CDR1 and CDR2: SGHRS and YFSETQ. V lost 2 bases, J lost 6 bases, and 12 bases lay in between. CDR3 size: 15 residues. CDR3 sequence (DNA): TGCGCCAGCAGCTTTTCGATGGGGGGTAATTCACCCCTCCACTTT. It translates to CASSFSMGGNSPLHF.

The chain employs TRBV18 and TRBJ1-1, with no clear D. Germline V gene lookup returns CDR1 KGHSH and CDR2 LQKENI. Trimming stripped 2 bases from V and 0 bases from J, with 4 bases between. The length of the CDR3 is 13 residues. The CDR3: CASSPSLNTEAFF. CDR3 nucleotides: TGTGCCAGCTCACCAAGTTTGAACACTGAAGCTTTCTTT. The variable domain in full, with the rest retrieved from reference TRBV18 and TRBJ1-1, is NAGVMQNPRHLVRRRGQEARLRCSPMKGHSHVYWYRQLPEEGLKFMVYLQKENIIDESGMPKERFSAEFPKEGPSILRIQQVVRGDSAAYFCASSPSLNTEAFFGQGTRLTVV.

J is TRBJ2-1 and V is TRBV6-6; D not certain. Germline V gene lookup returns CDR1 MNHNY and CDR2 SVGAGI (reference sequence). V dropped 10 bases and J dropped 4 bases, with 17 bases sitting between them. The CDR3 extends over 14 amino acids. Here the CDR3 DNA reads TGTGCCATCCGACGCACCGACACATACAATGAGCAGTTCTTC. Translation gives CAIRRTDTYNEQFF.

The chain joins TRBV11-1 to TRBJ2-5; TRBD2 is a possible D gene (5 bases). With 3 bases removed from V and 2 bases from J, the gap between germline ends came to 7 bases. The CDR3 length is 13 residues. Germline CDR1 is SGHAT and CDR2 is FQDESV (reference sequence). CDR3 amino acids: CASSFGVQETQYF. CDR3 nucleotides: TGTGCCAGCAGCTTCGGGGTACAAGAGACCCAGTACTTC.

The gene calls are TRBV20-1 and TRBJ2-1, with 8 positions matching TRBD2. V lost 5 bases to trimming and J lost 12 bases; unmatched junction nucleotides: 6. Germline V gives CDR1 DFQATT, CDR2 SNEGSKA (reference sequence). This CDR3 spans 11 amino acids. Here the CDR3 reads CSAPSGRRQFF. The CDR3 DNA follows: TGCAGTGCTCCCAGCGGGAGACGGCAGTTCTTC.

This clone occurred a few times. The rearrangement uses TRBV4-2 and TRBJ2-3, with D possibly TRBD1 on 6 matching bases. Germline V CDR1 and CDR2: LGHNA, YNFKEQ. The CDR3 is made up of 16 amino acids. Trimming took 1 base from V and 5 from J, leaving 16 bases between them. The CDR3: CASSQGGGNRVDTQYF. The CDR3 DNA sequence: TGTGCCAGCAGCCAAGGAGGGGGAAACCGTGTAGATACGCAGTATTTT.

This clone has just one count. V gene TRBV11-3 combines with J gene TRBJ2-3, with 9 bases aligning to TRBD2. V shed 2 bases, J shed 6 bases, and the junction held 6 bases outside the gene matches. The CDR3 runs 15 residues. In germline, CDR1 is SGHNT, CDR2 YENEEA. The CDR3 DNA is TGTGCCAGCAGCTTAAGACTAGCGGACAGGGATACGCAGTATTTT. Translating gives CASSLRLADRDTQYF.

CDR3 amino acids: CATSSPGRFGETQYF. CDR3 coding DNA: TGTGCCACCAGCAGCCCAGGGCGGTTCGGAGAGACCCAGTACTTC. The chain links TRBV15 to TRBJ2-5; TRBD1 is a possible D gene (5 bases). CDR3 length equals 15 residues. Germline loops: CDR1 LNHNV, CDR2 YYDKDF (reference sequence). V gave up 3 bases and J gave up 4 bases, with 15 bases separating them.

The CDR3 DNA follows: TGTGCCAGCAGTGAAGTGGGGGACCATACTGAAGCTTTCTTT. Its protein is CASSEVGDHTEAFF. The rearrangement joins TRBV6-1 to TRBJ1-1, with D possibly being TRBD1 (5 bases). This CDR3 spans 14 amino acids. With 1 base removed from V and 5 bases from J, the gap between germline ends came to 11 bases. Germline CDR1 MNHNS, CDR2 SASEGT.

The chain has TRBV5-1 and TRBJ2-5; TRBD2 agrees at 7 bases. The V segment lost 3 bases and the J segment 5 bases; nucleotides outside the gene matches: 13. From germline, CDR1 is SGHRS and CDR2 YFSETQ. This CDR3 contains 16 residues. The CDR3 sequence is CASSYGRGVNAETQYF. The CDR3 nucleotides read TGCGCCAGCAGCTATGGACGGGGGGTTAACGCGGAGACCCAGTACTTC. The whole variable domain, filled in from reference TRBV5-1 and TRBJ2-5, reads KAGVTQTPRYLIKTRGQQVTLSCSPISGHRSVSWYQQTPGQGLQFLFEYFSETQRNKGNFPGRFSGRQFSNSRSEMNVSTLELGDSALYLCASSYGRGVNAETQYFGPGTRLLVL.

V and J are TRBV3-1 (or the pseudogene TRBV3-2) and TRBJ2-1; 9 bases are shared with TRBD2. The germline V gene has CDR1 LGHDT and CDR2 YNNKEL (reference sequence). The CDR3 has 17 amino acids. J gave up 7 bases and V 0 bases, and 10 bases lay outside the gene matches. CDR3 nucleotide sequence: TGTGCCAGCAGCCAAGATCGAGGAGCGGGAGGTCAAAATGAGCAGTTCTTC. Residues: CASSQDRGAGGQNEQFF.

CDR3 DNA: TGCGCCAGCCGAGGGGACAGGGAAGCAGATACGCAGTATTTT. Translated, it gives CASRGDREADTQYF. The V and J genes are TRBV5-1 and TRBJ2-3, with 9 bases fitting TRBD1. The V and J ends lost 7 bases and 4 bases, in that order; junction bases with no gene match: 7. Germline V gene lookup returns CDR1 SGHRS and CDR2 YFSETQ. CDR3 size: 14 residues.

The rearrangement links TRBV14 to TRBJ2-2, with TRBD2 matching over 8 bases. The CDR3 is 16 amino acids. Germline assignment: CDR1 SGHDN and CDR2 FVKESK. V trimming: 4 bases; J trimming: 0 bases; junction bases outside the gene matches: 4. CDR3 loop: CASSLKGLANTGELFF. CDR3 nucleotide sequence: TGTGCCAGCAGCCTAAAGGGACTAGCGAACACCGGGGAGCTGTTTTTT.

This clone was counted only a few times. In DNA form, the CDR3 reads TGTGCCAGCCGGCCAGGTTCTGGGGGCCACGAGCAGTACTTC. Its protein product is CASRPGSGGHEQYF. The V and J genes are TRBV3-1 (or the pseudogene TRBV3-2) and TRBJ2-7; weak D call: TRBD1 (6 bases). V lost 8 bases and J 5 bases, leaving 19 bases between the germline ends. The CDR3 consists of 14 residues. Germline V lookup: CDR1 LGHDT, CDR2 YNNKEL (reference sequence).

The chain has TRBV3-1 (or the pseudogene TRBV3-2) and TRBJ1-2; no clear D gene. V shed 3 bases and J shed 5 bases, with 16 bases lying between them. The germline V gene encodes CDR1 LGHDT and CDR2 YNNKEL (reference sequence). This CDR3 comprises 15 residues. The CDR3 sequence: CASSHLRFSAYGYTF. The DNA of the CDR3 is TGTGCCAGCAGCCATCTGAGGTTTAGTGCTTATGGCTACACCTTC.

The V call is TRBV6-2 or TRBV6-3, the J call TRBJ1-1; no firm D call. The length of the CDR3 is 13 residues. The V gene's germline CDR1 is MNHEY and CDR2 SVGEGT. V shed 5 bases and J shed 0 bases, with 7 bases lying between them. CDR3 bases: TGTGCCAGCAGTGGGAGGTTGAACACTGAAGCTTTCTTT. This codes for CASSGRLNTEAFF.

This sequence joins TRBV4-2 and TRBJ2-7; 9 bases fit TRBD1. With 6 bases clipped from V and 5 bases from J, the junction kept 8 bases outside the gene matches. Germline V gene data show CDR1 as LGHNA and CDR2 as YNFKEQ. The CDR3 has 14 residues. The CDR3 region is CASSQGQGPDEQYF. CDR3 nucleotides: TGTGCCAGCAGTCAGGGACAGGGCCCCGACGAGCAGTACTTC.

This clone appeared a few times. The chain recombines TRBV5-4 with TRBJ2-6; D might be TRBD2 (6 bases). Trimming removed 5 bases at V and 2 bases at J, with 17 bases between. CDR3 length: 17 residues. The germline V gene encodes CDR1 SGHNT and CDR2 YYREEE (reference sequence). The CDR3 spells CASRVGTGETGANVLTF. The CDR3 bases are TGTGCCAGCAGGGTCGGGACGGGGGAGACTGGGGCCAACGTCCTGACTTTC. The whole variable domain, filled in from reference TRBV5-4 and TRBJ2-6, reads ETGVTQSPTHLIKTRGQQVTLRCSSQSGHNTVSWYQQALGQGPQFIFQYYREEENGRGNFPPRFSGLQFPNYSSELNVNALELDDSALYLCASRVGTGETGANVLTFGAGSRLTVL.

The chain couples TRBV29-1 to TRBJ1-2; unclear D gene. The ends were cut back, 5 bases at V and 8 bases at J, with 9 bases in the middle. The CDR3 is made up of 10 amino acids. Germline V gives CDR1 SQVTM, CDR2 ANQGSEA. The CDR3 DNA reads TGCAGCGTTTACCTATACGGCTACACCTTC. Translating it yields CSVYLYGYTF.